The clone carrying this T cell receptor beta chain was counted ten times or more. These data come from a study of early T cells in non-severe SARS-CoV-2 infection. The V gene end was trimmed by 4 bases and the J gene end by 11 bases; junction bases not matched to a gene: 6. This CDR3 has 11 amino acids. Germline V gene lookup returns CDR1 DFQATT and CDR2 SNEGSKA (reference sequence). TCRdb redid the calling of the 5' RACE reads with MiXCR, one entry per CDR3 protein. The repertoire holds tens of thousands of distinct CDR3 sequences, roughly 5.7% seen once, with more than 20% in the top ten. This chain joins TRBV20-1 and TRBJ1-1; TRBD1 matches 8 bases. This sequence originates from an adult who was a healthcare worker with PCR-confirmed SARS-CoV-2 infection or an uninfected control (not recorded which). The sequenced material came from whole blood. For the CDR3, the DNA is TGCAGTGCTATCGGACAGGGAGGGGCTTTCTTT. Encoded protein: CSAIGQGGAFF.